A selection of T cell receptor beta chains follows, all from one sample in a study of blood T cells in healthy people across ages. TCRdb reanalysed the 5' RACE reads using MiXCR and keeps one entry per CDR3 protein. The sample consists of about 730,000 distinct CDR3 sequences, about 40% of them appearing once. Sequencing was done on a sample of blood. The receptor set was obtained from a woman aged 60 to 75 in good health. Each CDR3 is given with its conserved first and last residue. The order of the fields is V gene, clone size, J gene, D gene, CDR3 protein, CDR3 DNA. A D gene is named only where the DNA matches it firmly. The size field is filled for only some rows; it gives once, few, many or a size class.

TRBV3-1	NA	TRBJ2-7	NA	CASSRTPDRYEQYF	TGTGCCAGCAGCAGGACGCCTGACCGGTACGAGCAGTACTTC
TRBV5-1	many	TRBJ2-7	TRBD2	CASSLSSGSYEQYF	TGCGCCAGCAGCTTGTCTAGCGGGAGCTACGAGCAGTACTTC
TRBV11-2	NA	TRBJ1-1	NA	CASSTRRNTEAFF	TGTGCCAGCAGCACGAGGAGGAACACTGAAGCTTTCTTT
TRBV7-9	few	TRBJ1-5	TRBD1	CASNAGDRNQPQHF	TGTGCCAGCAACGCGGGGGACAGAAATCAGCCCCAGCATTTT
TRBV28	NA	TRBJ2-7	TRBD2	CASVDAGDEQYF	TGTGCCAGCGTGGATGCGGGAGACGAGCAGTACTTC
TRBV12-3/TRBV12-4	NA	TRBJ2-1	NA	CASSFSSANNEQFF	TGTGCCAGCAGTTTTTCCTCGGCCAACAATGAGCAGTTCTTC
TRBV18	few	TRBJ2-5	NA	CASSPFSAETQYF	TGTGCCAGCTCACCCTTCTCAGCAGAGACCCAGTACTTC
TRBV27	few	TRBJ2-7	NA	CASSLWGANEQYF	TGTGCCAGCAGTTTATGGGGGGCGAACGAGCAGTACTTC
TRBV5-1	many	TRBJ2-1	NA	CASSLARGPPNEQFF	TGCGCCAGCAGCTTGGCCAGAGGGCCCCCCAATGAGCAGTTCTTC
TRBV14	NA	TRBJ2-7	NA	CASGHGSSYEQYF	TGTGCCAGTGGACACGGAAGCTCCTACGAGCAGTACTTC
TRBV7-2	few	TRBJ2-3	TRBD2	CASSLLAGLSTDTQYF	TGTGCCAGCAGCTTACTAGCGGGATTGAGCACAGATACGCAGTATTTT
TRBV10-3	many	TRBJ2-1	TRBD1	CAISQGARGDEQFF	TGTGCCATCAGCCAGGGGGCGAGGGGAGATGAGCAGTTCTTC
TRBV29-1	few	TRBJ1-2	NA	CSVVKGRNYGYTF	TGCAGCGTTGTAAAGGGACGGAACTATGGCTACACCTTC
TRBV7-9	once	TRBJ2-1	TRBD2	CASGRKLAGEQLNYNEQFF	TGTGCCAGCGGCCGTAAACTAGCGGGGGAGCAATTAAACTACAATGAGCAGTTCTTC
TRBV5-1	many	TRBJ1-2	NA	CASSYQGDGYTF	TGTGCCAGCAGTTACCAAGGCGATGGCTACACCTTC
TRBV24-1	NA	TRBJ2-3	TRBD2	CATSERGLASTATQYF	TGTGCCACCAGTGAACGCGGACTAGCAAGCACAGCTACGCAGTATTTT
TRBV6-2/TRBV6-3	few	TRBJ2-3	TRBD1	CASSRQGFTDTQYF	TGTGCCAGCAGTCGACAGGGTTTCACAGATACGCAGTATTTT
TRBV12-3/TRBV12-4	NA	TRBJ1-1	NA	CASSRQLDTEAFF	TGTGCCAGCAGTCGGCAACTTGACACTGAAGCTTTCTTT
TRBV28	few	TRBJ1-5	TRBD1	CASSPGQYSNQPQHF	TGTGCCAGCAGTCCGGGACAGTATAGCAATCAGCCCCAGCATTTT
TRBV6-2/TRBV6-3	few	TRBJ2-1	NA	CASNDLGVVNEQFF	TGTGCCAGCAATGACTTGGGTGTCGTGAATGAGCAGTTCTTC
TRBV6-2/TRBV6-3	few	TRBJ2-1	NA	CASSDRPYNEQFF	TGTGCCAGCAGTGACAGACCCTACAATGAGCAGTTCTTC
TRBV9	NA	TRBJ2-2	TRBD2	CASSLLAANTGELFF	TGTGCCAGCAGTTTACTAGCGGCGAACACCGGGGAGCTGTTTTTT
TRBV20-1	NA	TRBJ2-3	NA	CSAREGVSTDTQYF	TGCAGTGCTAGAGAGGGGGTCTCCACAGATACGCAGTATTTT
TRBV25-1	few	TRBJ2-7	TRBD2	CASGRLAGGYEQYF	TGTGCCAGCGGCAGACTAGCGGGGGGCTACGAGCAGTACTTC
TRBV7-2	many	TRBJ2-7	NA	CASSLGAGGEQYF	TGTGCCAGCAGCTTAGGGGCAGGTGGCGAGCAGTACTTC
TRBV6-1	NA	TRBJ2-5	NA	CASRRLDQQYF	TGTGCCAGCAGGAGACTAGATCAGCAGTACTTC
TRBV10-3	few	TRBJ2-3	TRBD2	CAISGTSGTTDTQYF	TGTGCCATCAGTGGGACTAGCGGTACCACAGATACGCAGTATTTT
TRBV12-3/TRBV12-4	NA	TRBJ1-5	TRBD1	CASRTGELAQHF	TGTGCCAGCAGGACAGGGGAGTTAGCCCAGCATTTT
TRBV28	NA	TRBJ1-5	TRBD1	CASRPGQGNQPQHF	TGTGCCAGCAGACCCGGACAGGGGAATCAGCCCCAGCATTTT
TRBV5-6	few	TRBJ2-5	NA	CASSSSGLLKETQYF	TGTGCCAGCAGCTCCTCGGGACTTCTCAAAGAGACCCAGTACTTC
TRBV20-1	NA	TRBJ2-7	TRBD2	CSAVGGKTYNEQYF	TGCAGTGCCGTGGGGGGGAAGACCTACAATGAGCAGTACTTC
TRBV5-1	few	TRBJ2-1	NA	CASSLASGLDNEQFF	TGCGCCAGCAGCTTGGCCAGCGGGCTGGACAATGAGCAGTTCTTC
TRBV20-1	few	TRBJ2-1	TRBD2	CSATTIRLAGPYNEQFF	TGCAGTGCTACCACCATTAGACTAGCGGGGCCCTACAATGAGCAGTTCTTC
TRBV7-8	NA	TRBJ2-1	NA	CASRRSTGLSSYNEQFF	TGTGCCAGCAGACGTAGCACAGGGCTGAGCTCCTACAATGAGCAGTTCTTC
TRBV4-2	few	TRBJ2-7	NA	CASSQEVKTRPGYEQYF	TGTGCCAGCAGCCAAGAGGTGAAGACGCGGCCGGGCTACGAGCAGTACTTC
TRBV6-2/TRBV6-3	NA	TRBJ2-2	NA	CASSSPQGSGTAELFF	TGTGCCAGCAGTAGCCCCCAGGGGTCGGGCACCGCGGAGCTGTTTTTT
TRBV7-3	NA	TRBJ2-1	TRBD2	CASSLKAGDASSYNEQFF	TGTGCCAGCAGCTTAAAAGCGGGGGATGCAAGCTCCTACAATGAGCAGTTCTTC
TRBV6-2/TRBV6-3	NA	TRBJ1-1	NA	CASRVRGNTEAFF	TGTGCCAGCAGGGTCCGCGGGAACACTGAAGCTTTCTTT
TRBV4-3	many	TRBJ2-1	NA	CASSQGGLSTNEQFF	TGCGCCAGCAGCCAAGGAGGATTATCAACCAATGAGCAGTTCTTC
TRBV6-5	NA	TRBJ2-7	NA	CASSYSWAGSSYEQYF	TGTGCCAGCAGTTACTCGTGGGCGGGAAGCTCCTACGAGCAGTACTTC